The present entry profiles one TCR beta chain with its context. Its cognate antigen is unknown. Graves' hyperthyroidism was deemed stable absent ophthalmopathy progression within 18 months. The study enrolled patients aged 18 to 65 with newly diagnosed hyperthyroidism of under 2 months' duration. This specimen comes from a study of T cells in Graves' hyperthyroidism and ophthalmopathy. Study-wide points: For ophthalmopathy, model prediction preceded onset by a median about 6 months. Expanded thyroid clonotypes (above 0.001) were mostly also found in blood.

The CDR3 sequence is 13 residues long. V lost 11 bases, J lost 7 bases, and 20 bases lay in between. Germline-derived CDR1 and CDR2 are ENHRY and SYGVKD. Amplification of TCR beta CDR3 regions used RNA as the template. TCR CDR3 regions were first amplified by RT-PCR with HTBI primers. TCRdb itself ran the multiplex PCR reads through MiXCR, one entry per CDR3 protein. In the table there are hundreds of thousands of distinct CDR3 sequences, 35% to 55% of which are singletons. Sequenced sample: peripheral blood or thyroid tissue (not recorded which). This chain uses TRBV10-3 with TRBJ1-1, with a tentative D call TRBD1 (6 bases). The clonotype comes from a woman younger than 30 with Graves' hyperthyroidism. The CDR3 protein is CAYGGRGIYEAFF. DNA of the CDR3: TGTGCCTATGGGGGCCGAGGAATTTATGAAGCTTTCTTT.